A selection of T cell receptor beta chains follows, all from one sample in a study of cytomegalovirus exposure and HLA in healthy donors. Generated by immunoSEQ multiplex PCR, the TCRdb table keeps only in-frame clones and is missing some. Of roughly 250,000 clones in the sample, 80% to 90% were seen once. The sequencing input was PBMCs. Receptor source: a man aged 18 to 29 in good health and CMV-seronegative. The CDR3 runs from the conserved cysteine through the conserved F or W. D genes are given only for firm matches. Some rows mark clone size as missing; the rest say once, few, many or name a class of expanded clone.

abundance | j_gene | d_gene | v_gene | CDR3aa | CDR3nt
NA | TRBJ2-1 | NA | TRBV6-6 | CASRTTSIYNEQFF | TGTGCCAGCAGGACGACTAGTATCTACAATGAGCAGTTCTTC
NA | TRBJ1-5 | NA | TRBV4-3 | CASSQDSNQPQHF | TGCGCCAGCAGCCAAGATTCGAATCAGCCCCAGCATTTT
NA | TRBJ2-7 | TRBD2 | TRBV28 | CSAGGTYEQYF | TGTTCAGCGGGGGGGACCTACGAGCAGTACTTC
once | TRBJ2-5 | NA | TRBV5-1 | CASSLLTGAGILHQETQYF | TGCGCCAGCAGCCTTCTTACAGGCGCTGGTATACTACACCAAGAGACCCAGTACTTC
NA | TRBJ2-2 | TRBD1 | TRBV30 | CAWGDRVPGELFF | TGTGCCTGGGGGGACAGGGTTCCCGGGGAGCTGTTTTTT
NA | TRBJ2-3 | NA | TRBV5-1 | CASSPPSADTQYF | TGCGCCAGCAGTCCTCCTAGCGCTGATACGCAGTATTTT
NA | TRBJ2-7 | NA | TRBV4-1 | CASSQGAGYEQYF | TGCGCCAGCAGCCAAGGGGCAGGATACGAGCAGTACTTC
few | TRBJ1-6 | NA | TRBV5-8 | CASSRQNLPLHF | TGTGCCAGCAGTCGACAGAACCTACCCCTCCACTTT
once | TRBJ2-2 | NA | TRBV15 | CATRAGYTGELFF | TGTGCCACCCGAGCAGGATACACCGGGGAGCTGTTTTTT
NA | TRBJ1-5 | NA | TRBV7-2 | CASSLIGPQPQHF | TGTGCCAGCAGCTTAATTGGCCCTCAGCCCCAGCATTTT
NA | TRBJ2-2 | NA | TRBV2 | CASRRGGDRVELFF | TGTGCCAGTAGACGAGGGGGGGATAGAGTAGAGCTGTTTTTT
NA | TRBJ2-7 | TRBD1 | TRBV9 | CASSVGGTGTYEQYF | TGTGCCAGCAGCGTAGGAGGGACAGGGACGTACGAGCAGTACTTC
NA | TRBJ2-3 | NA | TRBV5-1 | CASSLTERVDTDTDTQYF | TGCGCCAGCAGCCTAACAGAGCGGGTGGACACTGATACAGATACGCAGTATTTT
NA | TRBJ2-7 | NA | TRBV2 | CASYSGDYYEQYF | TGTGCCAGCTACTCAGGGGATTACTACGAGCAGTACTTC
NA | TRBJ2-1 | TRBD2 | TRBV28 | CVAGGNEQFF | TGTGTAGCGGGAGGTAATGAGCAGTTCTTC
NA | TRBJ2-1 | TRBD2 | TRBV19 | CASLGGKGSYNEQFF | TGTGCCAGTCTGGGAGGGAAGGGGTCCTACAATGAGCAGTTCTTC
NA | TRBJ2-3 | NA | TRBV6-6 | CASSYSSREGTDTQYF | TGTGCCAGCAGTTACTCGTCTCGCGAGGGCACAGATACGCAGTATTTT
NA | TRBJ2-3 | TRBD2 | TRBV6-1 | CASSAGSASGTSTDTQYF | TGTGCCAGCAGTGCTGGTTCGGCTAGCGGGACCTCCACAGATACGCAGTATTTT